This TCR beta chain was documented in a study of patients and donors after allogeneic stem cell transplantation. TCRdb reprocessed the RT-PCR reads with MiXCR, giving one entry per CDR3 protein. Of 200,000 to 250,000 distinct CDR3 sequences in the sample, 38% were seen once. Deletions cut 4 bases from V and 8 bases from J, with 12 bases between. CDR3 length equals 13 residues. Looked up from germline, CDR1 is ENHRY and CDR2 is SYGVKD. This clonotype has only a few counts. V is TRBV10-3 and J is TRBJ1-5, with D perhaps matching TRBD1 (6 bases). The sample was blood, either unsorted or a sorted T cell fraction (not recorded which). This sequence was found in a human donor who was either an allogeneic HSCT recipient or a stem cell or donor lymphocyte infusion donor (not recorded which). It is not recorded whose cells these are; they may come from a transplant donor. The DNA of the CDR3 is TGTGCCATCAGTGCCAGGGGTGGGGAGCCCCAGCATTTT. Amino acid sequence: CAISARGGEPQHF.